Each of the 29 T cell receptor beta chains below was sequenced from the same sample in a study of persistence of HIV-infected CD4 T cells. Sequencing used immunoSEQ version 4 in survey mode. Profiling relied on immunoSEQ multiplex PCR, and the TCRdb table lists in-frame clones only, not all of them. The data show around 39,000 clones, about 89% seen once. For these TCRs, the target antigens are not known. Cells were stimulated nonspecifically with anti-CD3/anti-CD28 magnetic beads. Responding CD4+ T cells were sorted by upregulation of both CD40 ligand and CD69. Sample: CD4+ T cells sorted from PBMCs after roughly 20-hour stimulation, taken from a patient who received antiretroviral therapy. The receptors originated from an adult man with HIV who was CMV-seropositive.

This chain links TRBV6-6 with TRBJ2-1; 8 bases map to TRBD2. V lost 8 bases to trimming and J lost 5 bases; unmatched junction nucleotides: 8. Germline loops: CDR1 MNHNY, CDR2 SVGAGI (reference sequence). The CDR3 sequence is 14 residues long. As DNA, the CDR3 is TGTGCCAGCTGGACGGGGGGGACTAACAATGAGCAGTTCTTC. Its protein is CASWTGGTNNEQFF.

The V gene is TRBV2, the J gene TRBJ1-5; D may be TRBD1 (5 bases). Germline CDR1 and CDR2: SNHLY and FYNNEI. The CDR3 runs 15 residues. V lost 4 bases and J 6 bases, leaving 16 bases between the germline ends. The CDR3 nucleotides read TGTGCCAGCAGTGCTACAGGAGGCCACCGTCAGCCCCAGCATTTT. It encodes CASSATGGHRQPQHF.

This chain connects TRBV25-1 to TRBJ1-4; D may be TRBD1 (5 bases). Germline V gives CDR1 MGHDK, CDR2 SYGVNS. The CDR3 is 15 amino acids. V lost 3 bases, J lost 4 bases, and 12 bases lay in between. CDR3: CASSDPGRFNEKLFF. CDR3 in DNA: TGTGCCAGCAGTGACCCGGGACGGTTTAATGAAAAACTGTTTTTT.

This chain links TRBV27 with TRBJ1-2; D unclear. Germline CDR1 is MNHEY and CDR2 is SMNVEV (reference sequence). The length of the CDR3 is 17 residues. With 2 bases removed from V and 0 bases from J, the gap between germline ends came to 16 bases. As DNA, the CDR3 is TGTGCCAGCAGTTTACGCTCCGGGTCGGCAGCTAACTATGGCTACACCTTC. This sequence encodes CASSLRSGSAANYGYTF.

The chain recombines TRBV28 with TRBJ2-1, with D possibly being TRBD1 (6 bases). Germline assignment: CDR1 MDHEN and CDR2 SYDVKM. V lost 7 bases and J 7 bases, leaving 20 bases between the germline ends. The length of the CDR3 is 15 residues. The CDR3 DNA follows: TGTGCCAGCACCCCGGGGCAGGGGTTAGGAAATGAGCAGTTCTTC. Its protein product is CASTPGQGLGNEQFF.

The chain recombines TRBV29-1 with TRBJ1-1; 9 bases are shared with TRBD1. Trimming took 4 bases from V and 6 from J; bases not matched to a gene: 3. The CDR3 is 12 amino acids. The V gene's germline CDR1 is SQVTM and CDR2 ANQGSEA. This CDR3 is CSVVGDRAEAFF. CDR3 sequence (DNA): TGCAGCGTTGTTGGGGACAGGGCTGAAGCTTTCTTT. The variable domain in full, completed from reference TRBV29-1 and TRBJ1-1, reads SAVISQKPSRDICQRGTSLTIQCQVDSQVTMMFWYRQQPGQSLTLIATANQGSEATYESGFVIDKFPISRPNLTFSTLTVSNMSPEDSSIYLCSVVGDRAEAFFGQGTRLTVV.

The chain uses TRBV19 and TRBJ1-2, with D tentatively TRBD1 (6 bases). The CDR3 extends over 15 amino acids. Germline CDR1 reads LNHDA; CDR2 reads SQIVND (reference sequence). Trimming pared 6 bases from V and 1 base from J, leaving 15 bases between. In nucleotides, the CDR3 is TGTGCCAGTAGCAGGGGCGCCGGGGATAACTATGGCTACACCTTC. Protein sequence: CASSRGAGDNYGYTF.

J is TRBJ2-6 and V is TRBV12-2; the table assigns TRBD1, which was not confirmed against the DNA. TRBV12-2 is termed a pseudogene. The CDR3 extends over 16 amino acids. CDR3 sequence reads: CASRLERQAGANVLTF. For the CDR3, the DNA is TGTGCAAGTCGCTTAGAACGGCAGGCTGGGGCCAACGTCCTGACTTTC.

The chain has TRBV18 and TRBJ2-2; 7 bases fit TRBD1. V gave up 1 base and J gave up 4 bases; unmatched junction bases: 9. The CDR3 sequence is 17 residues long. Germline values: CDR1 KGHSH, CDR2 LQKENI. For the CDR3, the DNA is TGTGCCAGCTCACCACTCCGGGACAGTCGTGGCACCGGGGAGCTGTTTTTT. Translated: CASSPLRDSRGTGELFF.

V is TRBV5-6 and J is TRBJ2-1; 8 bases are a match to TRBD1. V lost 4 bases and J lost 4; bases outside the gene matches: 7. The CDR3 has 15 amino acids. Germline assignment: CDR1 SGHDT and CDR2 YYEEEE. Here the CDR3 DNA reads TGTGCCAGCAGCCTCAGGGACAGGTCATACAATGAGCAGTTCTTC. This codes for CASSLRDRSYNEQFF.

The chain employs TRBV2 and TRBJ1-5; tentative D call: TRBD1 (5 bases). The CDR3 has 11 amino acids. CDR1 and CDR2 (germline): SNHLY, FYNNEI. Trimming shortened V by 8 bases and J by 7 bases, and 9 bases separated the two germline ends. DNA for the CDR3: TGTGCCAGCGGGGGGGGGCAGCCCCAGCATTTT. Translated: CASGGGQPQHF.

Here the CDR3 DNA reads TGCAGCGTTGCCCGGACAGGGCAGAACACTGAAGCTTTCTTT. Its translation: CSVARTGQNTEAFF. The chain couples TRBV29-1 to TRBJ1-1, with TRBD1 identical over 8 bases. The CDR3 spans 14 residues. Trimming removed 4 bases from V and 1 base from J; junction bases left unmatched: 5. Per germline, CDR1 SQVTM and CDR2 ANQGSEA. Variable domain in full (rest from reference TRBV29-1 and TRBJ1-1): SAVISQKPSRDICQRGTSLTIQCQVDSQVTMMFWYRQQPGQSLTLIATANQGSEATYESGFVIDKFPISRPNLTFSTLTVSNMSPEDSSIYLCSVARTGQNTEAFFGQGTRLTVV.

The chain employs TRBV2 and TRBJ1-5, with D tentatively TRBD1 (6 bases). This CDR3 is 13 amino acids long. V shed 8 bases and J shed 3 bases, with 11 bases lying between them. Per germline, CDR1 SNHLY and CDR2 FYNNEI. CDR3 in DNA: TGTGCCAGCGATGGGGGGCTCAATCAGCCCCAGCATTTT. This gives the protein CASDGGLNQPQHF.

The CDR3 DNA follows: TGTGCCAGCAGCCGGGACAGGGCCAACGAGCAGTACTTC. Amino acid sequence: CASSRDRANEQYF. The J gene is TRBJ2-7, the V gene TRBV5-4; 9 bases are shared with TRBD1. The ends lost 4 bases at V and 5 bases at J; junction bases unmatched: 4. Germline lookup yields CDR1 SGHNT and CDR2 YYREEE (reference sequence). This CDR3 comprises 13 residues.

DNA of the CDR3: TGTGCCAGTAGTTCGGGAGCCGGGGAGCTGTTTTTT. Its translation: CASSSGAGELFF. This chain uses TRBV19 with TRBJ2-2; D is possibly TRBD2 (6 bases). Between the trimmed V and J ends, which lost 5 bases and 6 bases, there was a span of 7 bases. Germline V lookup: CDR1 LNHDA, CDR2 SQIVND (reference sequence). The length of the CDR3 is 12 residues.

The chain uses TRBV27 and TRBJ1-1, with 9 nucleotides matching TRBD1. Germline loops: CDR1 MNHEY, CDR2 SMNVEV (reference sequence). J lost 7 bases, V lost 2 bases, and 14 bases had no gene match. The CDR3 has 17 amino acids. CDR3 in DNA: TGTGCCAGCAGTTTAAACTACAGGGGGCGGGGAGAAATTGAAGCTTTCTTT. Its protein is CASSLNYRGRGEIEAFF.

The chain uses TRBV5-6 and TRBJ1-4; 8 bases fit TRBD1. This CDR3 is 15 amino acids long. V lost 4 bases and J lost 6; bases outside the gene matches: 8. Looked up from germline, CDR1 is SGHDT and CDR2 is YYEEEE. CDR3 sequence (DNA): TGTGCCAGCAGCCTCGACAGGGGAGAGGATGAAAAACTGTTTTTT. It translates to CASSLDRGEDEKLFF.

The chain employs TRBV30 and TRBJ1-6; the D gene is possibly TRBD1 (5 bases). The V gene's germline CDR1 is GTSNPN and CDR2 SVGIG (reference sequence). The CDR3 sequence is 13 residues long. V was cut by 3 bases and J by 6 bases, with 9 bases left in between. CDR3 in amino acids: CAWRDQGNSPLHF. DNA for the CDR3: TGTGCCTGGAGGGATCAGGGTAATTCACCCCTCCACTTT.

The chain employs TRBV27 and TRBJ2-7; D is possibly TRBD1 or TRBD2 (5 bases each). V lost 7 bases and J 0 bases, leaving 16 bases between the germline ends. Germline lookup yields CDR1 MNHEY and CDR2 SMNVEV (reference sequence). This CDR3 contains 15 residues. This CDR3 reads CASKSGTHISYEQYF. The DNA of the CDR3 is TGTGCCAGCAAGTCCGGGACGCACATCTCCTACGAGCAGTACTTC.

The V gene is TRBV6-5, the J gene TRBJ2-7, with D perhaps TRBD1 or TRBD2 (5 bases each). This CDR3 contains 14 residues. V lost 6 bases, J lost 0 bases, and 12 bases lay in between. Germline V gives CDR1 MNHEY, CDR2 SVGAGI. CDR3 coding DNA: TGTGCCAGCAGGGGGGACCTACACTCCTACGAGCAGTACTTC. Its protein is CASRGDLHSYEQYF.

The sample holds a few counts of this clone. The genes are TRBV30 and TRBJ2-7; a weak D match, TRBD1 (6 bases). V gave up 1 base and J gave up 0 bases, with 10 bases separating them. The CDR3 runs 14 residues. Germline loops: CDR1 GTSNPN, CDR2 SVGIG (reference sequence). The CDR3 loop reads CAWSDRALSYEQYF. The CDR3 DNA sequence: TGTGCCTGGAGTGACAGGGCCCTCTCCTACGAGCAGTACTTC.

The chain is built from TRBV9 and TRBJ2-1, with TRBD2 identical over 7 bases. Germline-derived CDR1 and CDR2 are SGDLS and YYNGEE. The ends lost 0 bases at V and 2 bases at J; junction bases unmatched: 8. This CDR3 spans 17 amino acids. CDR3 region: CASSVGYAGRAYNEQFF. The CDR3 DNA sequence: TGTGCCAGCAGCGTAGGATACGCGGGGAGGGCCTACAATGAGCAGTTCTTC.

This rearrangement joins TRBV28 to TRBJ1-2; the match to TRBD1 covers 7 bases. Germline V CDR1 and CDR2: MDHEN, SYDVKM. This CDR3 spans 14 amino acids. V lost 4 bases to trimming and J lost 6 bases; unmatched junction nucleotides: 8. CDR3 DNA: TGTGCCAGCAGTTCAGGACAGGCCGTAGATGGCTACACCTTC. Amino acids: CASSSGQAVDGYTF.

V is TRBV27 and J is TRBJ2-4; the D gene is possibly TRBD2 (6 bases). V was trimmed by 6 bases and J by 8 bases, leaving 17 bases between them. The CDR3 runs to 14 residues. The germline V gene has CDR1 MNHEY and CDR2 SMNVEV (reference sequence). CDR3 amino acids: CASRSWGLNDIQYF. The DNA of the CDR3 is TGTGCCAGCAGGAGTTGGGGACTTAACGACATTCAGTACTTC.

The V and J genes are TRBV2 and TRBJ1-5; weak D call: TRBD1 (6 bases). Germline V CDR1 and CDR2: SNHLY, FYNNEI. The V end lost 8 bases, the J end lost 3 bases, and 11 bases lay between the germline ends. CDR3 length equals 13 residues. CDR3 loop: CASGWTDNQPQHF. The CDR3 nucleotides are TGTGCCAGCGGTTGGACAGACAATCAGCCCCAGCATTTT.

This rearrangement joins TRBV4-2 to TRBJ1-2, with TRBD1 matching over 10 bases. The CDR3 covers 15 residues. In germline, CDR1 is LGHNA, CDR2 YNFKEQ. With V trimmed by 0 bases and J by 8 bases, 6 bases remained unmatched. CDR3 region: CASSQEGGQGDGYTF. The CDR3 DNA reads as TGTGCCAGCAGCCAAGAGGGAGGACAGGGGGACGGCTACACCTTC.

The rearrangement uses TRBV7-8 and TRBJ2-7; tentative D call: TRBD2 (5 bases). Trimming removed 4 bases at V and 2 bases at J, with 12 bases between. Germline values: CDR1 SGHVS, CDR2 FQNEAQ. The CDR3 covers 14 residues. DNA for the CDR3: TGTGCCAGCAGCTATGGGAGATTTACCTACGAGCAGTACTTC. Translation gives CASSYGRFTYEQYF.

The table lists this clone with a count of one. Written as DNA, the CDR3 is TGTGCCAGCAGCGTAACAGGGACACCCCTCCACTTT. It is translated as CASSVTGTPLHF. V is TRBV2 and J is TRBJ1-6, with D possibly being TRBD1 (6 bases). Trimming stripped 6 bases from V and 11 bases from J, with 11 bases between. The CDR3 has 12 residues. The germline V gene has CDR1 SNHLY and CDR2 FYNNEI. Looking up the rest from reference TRBV2 and TRBJ1-6 gives the full variable domain: EPEVTQTPSHQVTQMGQEVILRCVPISNHLYFYWYRQILGQKVEFLVSFYNNEISEKSEIFDDQFSVERPDGSNFTLKIRSTKLEDSAMYFCASSVTGTPLHFGNGTRLTVT.

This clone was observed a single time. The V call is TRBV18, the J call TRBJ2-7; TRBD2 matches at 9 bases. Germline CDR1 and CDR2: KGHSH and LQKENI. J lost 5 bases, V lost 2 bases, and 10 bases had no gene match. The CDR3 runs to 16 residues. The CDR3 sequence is CASSPTPRGGGDEQYF. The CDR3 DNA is TGTGCCAGCTCACCAACCCCCCGAGGCGGGGGGGACGAGCAGTACTTC. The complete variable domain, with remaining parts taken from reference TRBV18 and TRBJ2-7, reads NAGVMQNPRHLVRRRGQEARLRCSPMKGHSHVYWYRQLPEEGLKFMVYLQKENIIDESGMPKERFSAEFPKEGPSILRIQQVVRGDSAAYFCASSPTPRGGGDEQYFGPGTRLTVT.